This TCR beta chain was identified during a study of identical twins (dated by TCRdb to 2015 to 2016). About the full investigation: TCR alpha and beta repertoires from monozygotic twins, unrelated adults of various ages and cord blood were deep-sequenced to test whether fetal clonotypes persist. To rule out contamination, the twin experiments were replicated at different times with different library preparation protocols.

This clonotype was counted between two and nine times. Its antigen remains undetermined. It has no much larger one-base neighbor in the sample; base qualities were not kept. The CDR3 covers 13 residues, taking in both the cysteine and the phenylalanine. Only CDR3 DNA remains: 39 bases, in frame from the first base. CDR1 and CDR2 are read off the germline V gene (reference sequence) as DFQATT and SNEGSKA. V is shortened by 5 bases, J by 5 bases, and the region joining them spans 12 bases. Overall results and qualifications from the work: Out-of-frame TCR alpha sharing in monozygotic twins was systematically underestimated by recombination models, whereas sharing between unrelated individuals was in agreement with the recombination models. Abundant cord blood beta clonotypes had fewer insertions, young adult naive repertoires showed a similar but weaker trend, and memory repertoires showed no such trend. A weaker excess of twin sharing was found in beta out-of-frame sequences because the signal-to-noise ratio was lowered by fewer shared sequences. Because the same donors could not be followed over many years, the conclusions depended on cross-sectional statistical analysis. Compared with coincidental sharing between unrelated individuals, an excess of low generation-probability sequences was observed among out-of-frame TCR alpha sequences shared between twins. Zero-insertion analyses could be partly confounded by invariant T cells such as MAIT and iNKT, though diverse VJ usage argued against such confounding for most clonotypes.

Only healthy Caucasian donors were included. The twin cohort consisted of three pairs of female monozygotic twins, all aged about 18 to 29 years. Peripheral blood mononuclear cells were used as the source from which RNA for TCR libraries was isolated. The method was 5' RACE. TCRdb names Illumina HiSeq 2000 as the instrument used. A universal primer binding site was introduced by template switching, and a unique molecular identifier was present in the final cDNA, enabling accurate counting of TCR cDNA molecules. First-strand cDNA for TCR alpha and beta chains was synthesized from specific primers in the conserved constant-segment region. To control for contamination, every cDNA library was double barcoded, receiving both a SMART-Mk sample barcode and Illumina barcodes. Two successive PCR steps introduced TruSeq adapter sequences along with Illumina sample barcodes. The TCR alpha and beta cDNA libraries were sequenced on the Illumina HiSeq platform using custom primers. The study's own analysis went as follows. Raw reads were processed with MiGEC to extract unique molecular identifiers, and MiXCR was used to determine CDR3 positions. For each individual, recombination models were inferred using an EM algorithm with the repgenHMM and IGoR tools. The tcR package in R was used for shared clonotype analysis, with sharing normalized by the product of cloneset sizes. To study raw recombination without the effects of thymic and clonal selection, out-of-frame nonproductive sequences were analyzed. The public reads were run again by TCRdb, first through fastp at Q25 and then through MiXCR, and only productive beta chains were kept. Rows merge per CDR3 protein into single entries with the most common DNA and genes. For this entry, the V and J calls and clone size follow TCRdb and not the study's own pipeline. The sample records 600,000 to 700,000 distinct CDR3 sequences, over 20% of which are singletons. 4.3% of the sample goes to the ten largest clones.

The same specimen was also included in a second study, on T cells expressing NK-cell markers. That second publication adds: Three sorted T-cell subsets (CD3+CD56+NKG2C+, CD3+CD56+NKG2C- and CD3+CD56-NKG2C+) from fewer than 10 donors had their TCR beta-chain repertoires profiled. Seven of the eight sequenced donors were HCMV-seropositive and one was HCMV-seronegative. In several experiments an anti-gammadeltaTCR antibody was added to restrict sorting to alphabetaTCR-expressing T cells. In over 5 donors, the dominant CD3+CD56+NKG2C+ clonotypes were among the top 10 CD8+ clonotypes and accounted for about 1.0-7.5% of CD8+ T cells. Those dominant clonotypes were again the most abundant among CD3+CD56-NKG2C+ cells in several donors, at about 25-65%. Whether the expanded NKG2C-expressing T cell clones were specific for HCMV antigens was left unclear. Randomly selected healthy volunteers, three men and five women, were used as the eight sequenced donors. To determine HCMV serostatus, a commercial ELISA kit was used to detect HCMV-specific IgG in serum. Bulk peripheral blood T-cell repertoires were additionally sequenced from unsorted PBMC for roughly six donors. MIGEC handled demultiplexing of the reads and grouping by UMI, while MiTCR was used to assemble and quantify clonotypes. To remove erroneous sequences, TCR cDNA sequences were retained only when supported by two or more reads. The tcR package was used for downstream repertoire analysis, and clonotypes were matched across fractions by CDR3 nucleotide sequence plus V segment. Antigen specificity was annotated against VDJdb with VDJmatch, allowing one amino acid substitution in CDR3.

The origin of this receptor is a woman younger than 30 in good health. This sequence uses TRBV20-1 and TRBJ2-2; TRBD2 might be the D gene, on 6 matching bases. Sequenced: PBMCs. The base sequence is TGCAGTGCTGGAGGGGAGGCGACCGGGGAGCTGTTTTTT. This gives the protein CSAGGEATGELFF.